This TCR beta chain was captured by sequencing in a study of beta chain features in type 1 diabetes. cDNA synthesis used the whole RNA isolate, giving expressed TCRB sequences. Produced via immunoSEQ multiplex PCR; TCRdb's table is partial and in-frame only. The sample holds 970,000 or so clones, about a sixth seen once. Germline CDR1 is SGHVS and CDR2 is FNYEAQ. CDR3 length: 20 amino acids. With V trimmed by 0 bases and J by 1 base, 15 bases remained unmatched. The sequence derives from a woman between 18 and 29 years old in good health. The J gene is TRBJ2-5, the V gene TRBV7-6; 9 nucleotides align to TRBD1. Sequencing used naive CD4+ T cells from blood. The CDR3 protein is CASSLARGTGPRTFQETQYF. Written as DNA, the CDR3 is TGTGCCAGCAGCTTAGCGCGGGGGACAGGGCCGAGGACGTTCCAAGAGACCCAGTACTTC. The entire variable domain, with the rest obtained from reference TRBV7-6 and TRBJ2-5, is as follows: GAGVSQSPRYKVTKRGQDVALRCDPISGHVSLYWYRQALGQGPEFLTYFNYEAQQDKSGLPNDRFSAERPEGSISTLTIQRTEQRDSAMYRCASSLARGTGPRTFQETQYFGPGTRLLVL.